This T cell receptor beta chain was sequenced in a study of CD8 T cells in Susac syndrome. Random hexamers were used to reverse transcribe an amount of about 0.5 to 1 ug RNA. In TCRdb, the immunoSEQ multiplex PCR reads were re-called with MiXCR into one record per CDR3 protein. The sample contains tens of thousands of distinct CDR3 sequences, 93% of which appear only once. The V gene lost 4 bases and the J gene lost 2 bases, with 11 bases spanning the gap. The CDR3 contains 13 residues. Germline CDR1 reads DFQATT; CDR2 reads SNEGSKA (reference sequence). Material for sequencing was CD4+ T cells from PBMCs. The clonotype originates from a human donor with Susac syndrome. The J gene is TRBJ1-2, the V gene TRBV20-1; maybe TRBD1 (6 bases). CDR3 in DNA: TGCAGTGCTATATCCGGGACAAACTATGGCTACACCTTC. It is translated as CSAISGTNYGYTF.